This T cell receptor beta chain was obtained from a study of graft-versus-host responses after intestinal transplantation. Study in general: All recipients were transplanted with multivisceral, liver-intestinal, or isolated intestinal grafts.

A note on this clone: Its antigen remains unidentified. The junction shows a germline mismatch at one end, possibly a read error. Other DNA sequences in the same sample also yield this CDR3.

Profiled with immunoSEQ multiplex PCR; TCRdb holds only in-frame clones, not every one. The sample lists some 130,000 clones; over 85% were seen once. Study-level findings and limits: Maximum circulating GvH clone levels tracked with early post-transplant HvG decreases.

This TCR came from a human donor who received an intestinal transplant. Sequences were derived from unstimulated CD4+ T cells sorted from spleen or lymph node cells, sampled before intestinal transplant.

The CDR3 protein is CASNTIRQQAQHF. CDR3 sequence (DNA): TGCGCCAGCAACACAATTAGACAACAGGCCCAGCATTTT. This chain uses TRBV28 with TRBJ1-5; the D gene is possibly TRBD1 (5 bases). Germline CDR1 MDHEN, CDR2 SYDVKM. The CDR3 runs to 13 residues.